This is a list of T cell receptor beta chains from one sample in a study of regulatory T cells in long-lasting Graves disease. TCRdb re-called the multiplex PCR reads with MiXCR, one entry per CDR3 protein. The sample carries approximately 470,000 distinct CDR3 sequences, under 20% recorded once. In addition, the sample was reused for a study of T cells in Graves' hyperthyroidism and ophthalmopathy.

The starting material was peripheral blood mononuclear cells (PBMCs), obtained at new diagnosis, from a patient treated with antithyroid drugs. The receptors shown here come from a man in his forties or fifties with Graves disease. Both conserved end residues are part of each CDR3. D genes are given only for firm matches. The size field is filled for only some rows; it gives once, few, many or a size class.

D gene: NA; V gene: TRBV2; J gene: TRBJ1-2; clone size: many; CDR3 DNA: TGTGCCAGCACCTTCCGTGGGGGGCGCCGGGGCTACACCTTC; CDR3 protein: CASTFRGGRRGYTF
D gene: TRBD1; V gene: TRBV5-1; J gene: TRBJ1-5; clone size: many; CDR3 DNA: TGCGCCAGCAGCTTGGGACAGGGAACGCCCCAGCATTTT; CDR3 protein: CASSLGQGTPQHF
D gene: NA; V gene: TRBV19; J gene: TRBJ2-1; clone size: many; CDR3 DNA: TGTGCCTCCACATTAGGCAGACAGGCATACAATGAGCAGTTCTTC; CDR3 protein: CASTLGRQAYNEQFF
D gene: NA; V gene: TRBV20-1; J gene: TRBJ2-1; clone size: many; CDR3 DNA: TGCAGTGCTAGAGATCTAAGCAGGAATGAGCAGTTCTTC; CDR3 protein: CSARDLSRNEQFF
D gene: TRBD1; V gene: TRBV19; J gene: TRBJ2-6; clone size: few; CDR3 DNA: TGTGCCAGTAGTCCGGACAGGGTAGGAACTGGGGCCAACGTCCTGACTTTC; CDR3 protein: CASSPDRVGTGANVLTF
D gene: TRBD1; V gene: TRBV30; J gene: TRBJ1-6; clone size: NA; CDR3 DNA: TGTGCCTGGAGTGTACGGACAGGGGTATATTCACCCCTCCACTTT; CDR3 protein: CAWSVRTGVYSPLHF
D gene: TRBD1; V gene: TRBV7-9; J gene: TRBJ2-2; clone size: many; CDR3 DNA: TGTGCCAGCAGCCCTTCGACAGGGGTTAGCACCGGGGAGCTGTTTTTT; CDR3 protein: CASSPSTGVSTGELFF
D gene: TRBD2; V gene: TRBV3-1; J gene: TRBJ2-7; clone size: few; CDR3 DNA: TGTGCCAGCAGCCAAGATCTTCTAGCGGGAGCTTTATGGGAGCAGTACTTC; CDR3 protein: CASSQDLLAGALWEQYF
D gene: TRBD2; V gene: TRBV28; J gene: TRBJ2-3; clone size: many; CDR3 DNA: TGTGCCAGCAGTTTTATCGCGGGAGGGCGAGGCACAGATACGCAGTATTTT; CDR3 protein: CASSFIAGGRGTDTQYF
D gene: TRBD2; V gene: TRBV4-2; J gene: TRBJ2-7; clone size: few; CDR3 DNA: TGTGCCAGCAGCCAGGTTACTAGCGGGACGCGGGAGCAGTACTTC; CDR3 protein: CASSQVTSGTREQYF
D gene: NA; V gene: TRBV20-1; J gene: TRBJ2-2; clone size: NA; CDR3 DNA: TGCAGTGCCCGAGGGATTTTGGCGGGTGGGGAGACCGGGGAGCTGTTTTTT; CDR3 protein: CSARGILAGGETGELFF
D gene: NA; V gene: TRBV19; J gene: TRBJ1-1; clone size: NA; CDR3 DNA: TGTGCCAGTCTAGGACTGGAGAGGACTGAAGCTTTCTTT; CDR3 protein: CASLGLERTEAFF
D gene: NA; V gene: TRBV19; J gene: TRBJ2-2; clone size: few; CDR3 DNA: TGTGCCAGTAGCCCGCGCGCAGGGGGGGCCGCGAACACCGGGGAGCTGTTTTTT; CDR3 protein: CASSPRAGGAANTGELFF
D gene: TRBD2; V gene: TRBV7-8; J gene: TRBJ2-1; clone size: NA; CDR3 DNA: TGTGCCAGCAGCGAACGGGGGGACAATGAGCAGTTCTTC; CDR3 protein: CASSERGDNEQFF
D gene: NA; V gene: TRBV12-3/TRBV12-4; J gene: TRBJ1-1; clone size: many; CDR3 DNA: TGTGCCAGCAGAGAACAGTGGAACACTGAAGCTTTCTTT; CDR3 protein: CASREQWNTEAFF
D gene: NA; V gene: TRBV2; J gene: TRBJ2-7; clone size: few; CDR3 DNA: TGTGCCAGCGAGCGAGGCTACGAGCAGTACTTC; CDR3 protein: CASERGYEQYF
D gene: TRBD1; V gene: TRBV6-1; J gene: TRBJ2-1; clone size: many; CDR3 DNA: TGTGCCAGCAGACAAGGGGGCAGGGTCGCTGAGCAGTTCTTC; CDR3 protein: CASRQGGRVAEQFF
D gene: TRBD2; V gene: TRBV2; J gene: TRBJ2-4; clone size: many; CDR3 DNA: TGTGCCAGCCGGCTTCGTACTAGCGGGGTTGGTCGGTCCAAAAACATTCAGTACTTC; CDR3 protein: CASRLRTSGVGRSKNIQYF
D gene: TRBD2; V gene: TRBV18; J gene: TRBJ2-1; clone size: NA; CDR3 DNA: TGTGCCAGCTCACCCATAGCGGGGGAAAGGAATGAGCAGTTCTTC; CDR3 protein: CASSPIAGERNEQFF
D gene: NA; V gene: TRBV20-1; J gene: TRBJ1-1; clone size: many; CDR3 DNA: TGCAGTGCTCATGCGGGACACCCGAACACTGAAGCTTTCTTT; CDR3 protein: CSAHAGHPNTEAFF
D gene: TRBD1; V gene: TRBV20-1; J gene: TRBJ2-2; clone size: many; CDR3 DNA: TGCAGTGCTAGAAAGACAGGGGGCAGGGCCGGGGAGCTGTTTTTT; CDR3 protein: CSARKTGGRAGELFF
D gene: TRBD2; V gene: TRBV12-3/TRBV12-4; J gene: TRBJ2-1; clone size: NA; CDR3 DNA: TGTGCCAGCAGTTCTCGGACTAGCGGGAACAATGAGCAGTTCTTC; CDR3 protein: CASSSRTSGNNEQFF
D gene: TRBD1; V gene: TRBV7-3; J gene: TRBJ2-3; clone size: many; CDR3 DNA: TGTGCCAGCAGCCCAAGCGGGACAGGGAATCGGGATACGCAGTATTTT; CDR3 protein: CASSPSGTGNRDTQYF
D gene: TRBD2; V gene: TRBV6-2/TRBV6-3; J gene: TRBJ2-3; clone size: NA; CDR3 DNA: TGTGCCAGCGGGACTAGCGTTCAAGCAGATACGCAGTATTTT; CDR3 protein: CASGTSVQADTQYF
D gene: NA; V gene: TRBV29-1; J gene: TRBJ2-3; clone size: many; CDR3 DNA: TGCAGCGTCATAACCGGGACAGATACGCAGTATTTT; CDR3 protein: CSVITGTDTQYF
D gene: NA; V gene: TRBV28; J gene: TRBJ2-7; clone size: NA; CDR3 DNA: TGTGCCAGCAGTGACCCCAAGCTTGTAACCGGGACGAGCTCCTACGAGCAGTACTTC; CDR3 protein: CASSDPKLVTGTSSYEQYF
D gene: NA; V gene: TRBV10-3; J gene: TRBJ1-5; clone size: NA; CDR3 DNA: TGTGCCATCAGTGAGGATCTTTTGTCCCAGCATTTT; CDR3 protein: CAISEDLLSQHF
D gene: NA; V gene: TRBV28; J gene: TRBJ2-3; clone size: many; CDR3 DNA: TGTGCCAGCACCCGAAGAGGGGCAGATACGCAGTATTTT; CDR3 protein: CASTRRGADTQYF
D gene: NA; V gene: TRBV20-1; J gene: TRBJ1-1; clone size: few; CDR3 DNA: TGCAGTGCTCCTCGGACAGACATGAACACTGAAGCTTTCTTT; CDR3 protein: CSAPRTDMNTEAFF